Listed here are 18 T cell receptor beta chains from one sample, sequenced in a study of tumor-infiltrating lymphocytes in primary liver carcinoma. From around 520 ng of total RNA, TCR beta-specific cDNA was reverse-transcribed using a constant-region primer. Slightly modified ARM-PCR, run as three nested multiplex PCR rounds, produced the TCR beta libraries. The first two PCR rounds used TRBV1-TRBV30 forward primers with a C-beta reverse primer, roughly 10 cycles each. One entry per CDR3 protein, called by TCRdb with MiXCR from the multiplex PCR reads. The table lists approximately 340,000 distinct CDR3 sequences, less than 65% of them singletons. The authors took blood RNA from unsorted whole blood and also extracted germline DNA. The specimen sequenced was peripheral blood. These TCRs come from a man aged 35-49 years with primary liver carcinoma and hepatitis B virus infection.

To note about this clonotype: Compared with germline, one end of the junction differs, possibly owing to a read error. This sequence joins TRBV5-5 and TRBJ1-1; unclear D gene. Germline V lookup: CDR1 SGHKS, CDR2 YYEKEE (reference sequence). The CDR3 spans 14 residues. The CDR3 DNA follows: TGTGCCAGCAGCTCGGAGGGTTCGAACATTGAAGCCTTCTTT. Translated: CASSSEGSNIEAFF.

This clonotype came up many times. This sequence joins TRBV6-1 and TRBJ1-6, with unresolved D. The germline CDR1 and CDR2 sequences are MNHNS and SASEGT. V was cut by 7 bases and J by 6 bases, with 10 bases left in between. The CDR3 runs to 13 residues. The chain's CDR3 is CASIEVGNSPLHF. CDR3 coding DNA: TGTGCCAGCATAGAAGTCGGTAATTCACCCCTCCACTTT.

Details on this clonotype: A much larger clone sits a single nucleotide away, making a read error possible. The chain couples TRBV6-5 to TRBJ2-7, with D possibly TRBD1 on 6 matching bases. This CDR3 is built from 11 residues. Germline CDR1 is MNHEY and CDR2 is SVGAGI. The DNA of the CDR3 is TGTGCCTGCAGACAGGTCTACGAGCAGTACTTC. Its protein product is CACRQVYEQYF.

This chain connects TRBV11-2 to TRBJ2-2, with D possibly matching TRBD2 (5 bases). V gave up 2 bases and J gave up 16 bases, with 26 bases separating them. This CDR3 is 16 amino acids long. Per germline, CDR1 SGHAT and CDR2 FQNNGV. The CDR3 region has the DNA TGTGCCAGCAGCTTATTACTTCGGCAGAGATCCGGGAAGCCGTTTTTT. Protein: CASSLLLRQRSGKPFF.

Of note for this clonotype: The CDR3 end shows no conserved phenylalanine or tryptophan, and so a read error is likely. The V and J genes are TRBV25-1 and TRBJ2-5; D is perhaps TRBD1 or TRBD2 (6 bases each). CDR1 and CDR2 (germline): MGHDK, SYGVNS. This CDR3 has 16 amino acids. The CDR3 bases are TGTGCCAGCTGTGAATTTCGGGGGCGATGGGCCGAGACCCAGTACTTA. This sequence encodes CASCEFRGRWAETQYL.

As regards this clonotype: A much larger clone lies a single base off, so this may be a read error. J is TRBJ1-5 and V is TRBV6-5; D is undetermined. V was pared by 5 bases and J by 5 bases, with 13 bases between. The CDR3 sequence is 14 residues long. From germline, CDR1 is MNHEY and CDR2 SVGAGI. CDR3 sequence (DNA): TGTGCCAGCAGTGCCGCTGAGGTTCATCAGCCCCAGCATTTT. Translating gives CASSAAEVHQPQHF.

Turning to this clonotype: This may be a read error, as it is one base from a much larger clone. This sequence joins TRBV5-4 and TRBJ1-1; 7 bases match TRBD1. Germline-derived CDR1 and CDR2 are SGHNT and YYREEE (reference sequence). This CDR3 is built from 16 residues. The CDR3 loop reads CASSQGGRGSNIEAFF. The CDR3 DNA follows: TGTGCCAGCAGTCAGGGGGGGCGCGGCTCGAACATTGAAGCTTTCTTT. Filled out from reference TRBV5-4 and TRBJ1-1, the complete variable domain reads ETGVTQSPTHLIKTRGQQVTLRCSSQSGHNTVSWYQQALGQGPQFIFQYYREEENGRGNFPPRFSGLQFPNYSSELNVNALELDDSALYLCASSQGGRGSNIEAFFGQGTRLTVV.

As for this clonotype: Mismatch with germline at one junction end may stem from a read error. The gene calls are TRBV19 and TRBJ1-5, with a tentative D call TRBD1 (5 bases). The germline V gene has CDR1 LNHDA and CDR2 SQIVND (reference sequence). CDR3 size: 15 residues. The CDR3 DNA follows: TGTCCCAGTAGTATCGGTGGGGCAGGCAATCAGCCCCAGCATTTT. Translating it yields CPSSIGGAGNQPQHF.

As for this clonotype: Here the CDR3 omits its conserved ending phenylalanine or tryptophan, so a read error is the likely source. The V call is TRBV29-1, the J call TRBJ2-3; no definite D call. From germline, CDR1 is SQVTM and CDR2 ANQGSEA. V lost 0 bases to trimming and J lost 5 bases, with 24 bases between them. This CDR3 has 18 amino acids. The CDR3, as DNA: TGCAGCGTTGAAGAACATCTAACAAGTGACATACACCGAGATACGCAGTATTCT. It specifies CSVEEHLTSDIHRDTQYS.

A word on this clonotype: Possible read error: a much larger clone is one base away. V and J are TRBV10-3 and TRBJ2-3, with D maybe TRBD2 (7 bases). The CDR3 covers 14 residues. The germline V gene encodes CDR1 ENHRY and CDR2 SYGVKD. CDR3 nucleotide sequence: TGTACCATCAGTGGGGAGGGGGGCACAGATACGCAGTATTTT. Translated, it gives CTISGEGGTDTQYF.

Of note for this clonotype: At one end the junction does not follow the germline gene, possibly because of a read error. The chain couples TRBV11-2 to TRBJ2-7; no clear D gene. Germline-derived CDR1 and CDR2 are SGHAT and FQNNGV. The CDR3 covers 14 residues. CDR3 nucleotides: TGTGCCATCAGCATACTCGAGGACTCCTACGAGCAGTACTTC. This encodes CAISILEDSYEQYF.

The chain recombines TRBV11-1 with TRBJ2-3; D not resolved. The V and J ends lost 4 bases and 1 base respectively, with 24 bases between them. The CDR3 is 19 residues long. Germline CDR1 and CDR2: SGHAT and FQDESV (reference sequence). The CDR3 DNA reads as TGTGCCAGCAGCTCTGGTGGAAGCTCTGTTGGAGCCTGCACAGATACGCAGTATTTT. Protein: CASSSGGSSVGACTDTQYF.

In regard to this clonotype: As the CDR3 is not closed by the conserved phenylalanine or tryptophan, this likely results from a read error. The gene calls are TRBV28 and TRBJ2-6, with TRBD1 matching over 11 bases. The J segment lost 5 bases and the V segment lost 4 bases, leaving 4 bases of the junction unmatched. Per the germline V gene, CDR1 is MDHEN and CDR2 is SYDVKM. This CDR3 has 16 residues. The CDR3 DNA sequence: TGTGCCAGCAGTTGGGACAGGGGGTCTAGGGCCAACGTCCTGACTATC. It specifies CASSWDRGSRANVLTI.

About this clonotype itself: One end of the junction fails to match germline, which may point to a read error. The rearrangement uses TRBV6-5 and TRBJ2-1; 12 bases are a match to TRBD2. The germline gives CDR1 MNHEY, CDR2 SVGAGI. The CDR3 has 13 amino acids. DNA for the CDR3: TGTGCCAGCAGTTACTGGACTAGCGGGGAGCATTTCTTC. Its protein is CASSYWTSGEHFF.

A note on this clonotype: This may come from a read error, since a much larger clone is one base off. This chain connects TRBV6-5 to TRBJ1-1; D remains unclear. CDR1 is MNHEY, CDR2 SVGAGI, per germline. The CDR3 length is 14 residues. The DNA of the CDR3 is TGTGCCAGCAGTATGGGAGGTAGCAACAATGAAGCTTTCTTT. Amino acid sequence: CASSMGGSNNEAFF.

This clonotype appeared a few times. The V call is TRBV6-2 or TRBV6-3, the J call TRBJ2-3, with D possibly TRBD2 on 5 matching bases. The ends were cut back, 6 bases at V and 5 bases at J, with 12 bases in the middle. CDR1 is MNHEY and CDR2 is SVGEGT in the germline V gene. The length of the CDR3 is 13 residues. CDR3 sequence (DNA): TGTGCCAGCAGCCCGGACTCTGGAGATACGCAGTATTTT. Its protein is CASSPDSGDTQYF.

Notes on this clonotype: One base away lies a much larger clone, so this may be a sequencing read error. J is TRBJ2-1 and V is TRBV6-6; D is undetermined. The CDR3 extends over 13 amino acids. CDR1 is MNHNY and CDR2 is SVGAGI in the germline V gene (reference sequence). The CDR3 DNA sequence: TGTGCCAGCAGTTACTTGCGAGACAATGAGCAGCTCTTC. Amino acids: CASSYLRDNEQLF.

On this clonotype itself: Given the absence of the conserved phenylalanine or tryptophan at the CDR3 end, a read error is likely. The CDR3 loop is CASSSVLRGLLNTGELFV. CDR3 coding DNA: TGTGCCAGCAGCTCAGTCCTAAGAGGACTTCTGAACACCGGGGAGCTGTTTGTT. V usage is TRBV7-9 and J usage is TRBJ2-2; TRBD2 is a possible D gene (5 bases). With 4 bases removed from V and 1 base from J, the gap between germline ends came to 19 bases. Per the germline V gene, CDR1 is SEHNR and CDR2 is FQNEAQ (reference sequence). The CDR3 runs to 18 residues.